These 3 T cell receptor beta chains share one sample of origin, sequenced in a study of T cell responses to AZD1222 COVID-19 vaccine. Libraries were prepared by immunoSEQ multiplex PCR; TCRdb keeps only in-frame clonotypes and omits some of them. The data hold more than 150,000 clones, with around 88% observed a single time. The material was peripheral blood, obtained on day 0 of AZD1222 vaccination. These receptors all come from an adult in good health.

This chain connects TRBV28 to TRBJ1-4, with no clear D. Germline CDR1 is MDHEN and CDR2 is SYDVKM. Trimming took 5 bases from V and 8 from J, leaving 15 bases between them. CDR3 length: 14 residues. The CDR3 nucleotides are TGTGCCAGCAGTCTCAACACTAATGGGGAAAAACTGTTTTTT. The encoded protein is CASSLNTNGEKLFF.

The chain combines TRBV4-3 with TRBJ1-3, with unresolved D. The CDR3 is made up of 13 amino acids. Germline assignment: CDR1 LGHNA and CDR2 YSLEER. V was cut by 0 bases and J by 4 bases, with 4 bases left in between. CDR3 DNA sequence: TGCGCCAGCAGCCAAGATGCCGGAAACACCATATATTTT. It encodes CASSQDAGNTIYF.

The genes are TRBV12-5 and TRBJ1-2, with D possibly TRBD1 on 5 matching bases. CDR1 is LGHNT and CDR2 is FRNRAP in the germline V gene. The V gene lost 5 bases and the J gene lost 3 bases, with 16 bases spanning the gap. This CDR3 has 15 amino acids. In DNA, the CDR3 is TGTGCTAGTGGTGGCGAGGGGCTTGCTTACTATGGCTACACCTTC. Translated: CASGGEGLAYYGYTF.